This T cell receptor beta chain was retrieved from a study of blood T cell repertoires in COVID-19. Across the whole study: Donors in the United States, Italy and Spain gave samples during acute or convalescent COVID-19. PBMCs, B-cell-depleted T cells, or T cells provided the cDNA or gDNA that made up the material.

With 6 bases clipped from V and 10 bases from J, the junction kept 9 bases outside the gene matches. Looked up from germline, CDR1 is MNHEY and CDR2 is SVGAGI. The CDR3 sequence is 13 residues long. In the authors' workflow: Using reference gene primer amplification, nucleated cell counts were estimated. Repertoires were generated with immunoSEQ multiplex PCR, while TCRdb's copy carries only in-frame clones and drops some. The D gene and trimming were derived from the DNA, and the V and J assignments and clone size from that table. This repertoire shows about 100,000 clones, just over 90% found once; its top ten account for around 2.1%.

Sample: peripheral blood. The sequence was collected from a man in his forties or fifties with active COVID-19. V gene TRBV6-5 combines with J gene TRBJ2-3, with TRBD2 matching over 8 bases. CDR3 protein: CASSDGLAPAQYF. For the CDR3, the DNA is TGTGCCAGCAGCGATGGACTAGCTCCTGCGCAGTATTTT.